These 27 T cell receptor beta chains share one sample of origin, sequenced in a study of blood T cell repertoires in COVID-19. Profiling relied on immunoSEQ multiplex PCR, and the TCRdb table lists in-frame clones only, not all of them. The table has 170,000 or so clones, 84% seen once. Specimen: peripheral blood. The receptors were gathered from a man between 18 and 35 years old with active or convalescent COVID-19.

The chain's CDR3 is CASSHRQGAQAGNTIYF. CDR3 sequence (DNA): TGTGCCAGCAGCCACCGACAGGGGGCGCAGGCTGGAAACACCATATATTTT. The chain is built from TRBV3-1 (or the pseudogene TRBV3-2) and TRBJ1-3, with 10 bases identical to TRBD1. The trim removed 3 bases at V and 2 bases at J, leaving 7 bases unmatched. The CDR3 loop spans 17 amino acids. CDR1 is LGHDT and CDR2 is YNNKEL in the germline V gene (reference sequence).

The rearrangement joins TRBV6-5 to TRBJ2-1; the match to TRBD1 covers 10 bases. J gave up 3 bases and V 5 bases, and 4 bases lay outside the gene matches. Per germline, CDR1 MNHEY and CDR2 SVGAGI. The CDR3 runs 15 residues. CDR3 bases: TGTGCCAGCAGTACCGACAGGGGGCACTACAATGAGCAGTTCTTC. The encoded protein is CASSTDRGHYNEQFF.

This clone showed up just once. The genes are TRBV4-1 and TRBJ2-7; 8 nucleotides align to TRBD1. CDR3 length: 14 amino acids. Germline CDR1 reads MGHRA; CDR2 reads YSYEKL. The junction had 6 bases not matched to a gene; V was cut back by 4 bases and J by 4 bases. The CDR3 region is CASSLRQGKYEQYF. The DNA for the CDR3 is TGCGCCAGCAGCCTCCGACAGGGGAAATACGAGCAGTACTTC.

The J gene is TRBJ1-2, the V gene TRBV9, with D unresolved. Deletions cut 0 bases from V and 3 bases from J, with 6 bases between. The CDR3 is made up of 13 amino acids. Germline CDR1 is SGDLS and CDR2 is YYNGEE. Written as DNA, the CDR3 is TGTGCCAGCAGCGTAGACGGTGACTATGGCTACACCTTC. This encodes CASSVDGDYGYTF.

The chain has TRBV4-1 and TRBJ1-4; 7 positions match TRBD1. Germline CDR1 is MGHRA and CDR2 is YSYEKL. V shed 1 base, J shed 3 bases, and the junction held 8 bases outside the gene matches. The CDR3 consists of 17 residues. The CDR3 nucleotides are TGCGCCAGCAGCCAAGTAGAAGGGGGCATGTCTAATGAAAAACTGTTTTTT. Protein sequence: CASSQVEGGMSNEKLFF.

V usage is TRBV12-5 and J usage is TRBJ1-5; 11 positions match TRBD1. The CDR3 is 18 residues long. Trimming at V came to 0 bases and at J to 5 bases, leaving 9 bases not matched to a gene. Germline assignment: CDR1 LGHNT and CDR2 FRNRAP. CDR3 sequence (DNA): TGTGCTAGTGGTTTGGTATTCGGACAGGGGGCATTTCATCAGCCCCAGCATTTT. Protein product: CASGLVFGQGAFHQPQHF.

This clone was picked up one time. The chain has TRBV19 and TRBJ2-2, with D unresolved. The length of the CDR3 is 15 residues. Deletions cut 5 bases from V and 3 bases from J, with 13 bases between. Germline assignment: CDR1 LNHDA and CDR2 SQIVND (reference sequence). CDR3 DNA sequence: TGTGCCAGTAGTCGGTACGTGATAGACACCGGGGAGCTGTTTTTT. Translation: CASSRYVIDTGELFF.

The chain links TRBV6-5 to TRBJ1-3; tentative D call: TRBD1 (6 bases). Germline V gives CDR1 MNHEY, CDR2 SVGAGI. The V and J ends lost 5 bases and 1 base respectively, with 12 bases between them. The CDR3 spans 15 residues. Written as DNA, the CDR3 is TGTGCCAGCAGTCAGGGGTCTTCTTCTGGAAACACCATATATTTT. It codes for CASSQGSSSGNTIYF.

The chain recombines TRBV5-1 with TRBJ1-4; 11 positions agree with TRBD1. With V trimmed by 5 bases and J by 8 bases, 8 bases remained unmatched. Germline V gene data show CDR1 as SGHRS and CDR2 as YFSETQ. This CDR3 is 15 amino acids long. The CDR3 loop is CASRPRDRGIEKLFF. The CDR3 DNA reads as TGCGCCAGCAGGCCCCGGGACAGGGGGATAGAAAAACTGTTTTTT.

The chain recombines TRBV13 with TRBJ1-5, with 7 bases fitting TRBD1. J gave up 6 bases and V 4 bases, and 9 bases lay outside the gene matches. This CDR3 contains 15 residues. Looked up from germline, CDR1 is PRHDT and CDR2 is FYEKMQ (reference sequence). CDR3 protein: CASSSQGELPQPQHF. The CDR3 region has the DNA TGTGCCAGCAGCTCCCAGGGGGAATTGCCTCAGCCCCAGCATTTT. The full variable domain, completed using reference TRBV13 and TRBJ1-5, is AAGVIQSPRHLIKEKRETATLKCYPIPRHDTVYWYQQGPGQDPQFLISFYEKMQSDKGSIPDRFSAQQFSDYHSELNMSSLELGDSALYFCASSSQGELPQPQHFGDGTRLSIL.

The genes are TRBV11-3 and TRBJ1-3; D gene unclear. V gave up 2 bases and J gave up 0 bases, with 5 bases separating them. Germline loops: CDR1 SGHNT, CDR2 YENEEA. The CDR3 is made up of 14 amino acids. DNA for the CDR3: TGTGCCAGCAGCTTACGGAGCTCTGGAAACACCATATATTTT. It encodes CASSLRSSGNTIYF.

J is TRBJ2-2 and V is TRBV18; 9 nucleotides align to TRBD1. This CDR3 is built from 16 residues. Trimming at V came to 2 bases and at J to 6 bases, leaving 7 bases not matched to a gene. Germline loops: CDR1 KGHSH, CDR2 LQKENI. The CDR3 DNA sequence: TGTGCCAGCTCACCATTTTGGACAGGGGTTGCCGGGGAGCTGTTTTTT. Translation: CASSPFWTGVAGELFF.

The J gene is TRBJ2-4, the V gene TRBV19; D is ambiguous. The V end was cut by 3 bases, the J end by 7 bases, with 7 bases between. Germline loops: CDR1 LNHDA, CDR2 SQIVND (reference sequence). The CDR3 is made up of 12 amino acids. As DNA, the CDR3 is TGTGCCAGTAGTATCCAACGGAACATTCAGTACTTC. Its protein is CASSIQRNIQYF.

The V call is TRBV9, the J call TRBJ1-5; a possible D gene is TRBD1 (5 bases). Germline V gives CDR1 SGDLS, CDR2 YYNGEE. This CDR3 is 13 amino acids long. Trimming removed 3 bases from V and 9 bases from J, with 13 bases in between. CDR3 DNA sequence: TGTGCCAGCAGCGCGACTGTTCAGGGGCCCCAGCATTTT. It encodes CASSATVQGPQHF.

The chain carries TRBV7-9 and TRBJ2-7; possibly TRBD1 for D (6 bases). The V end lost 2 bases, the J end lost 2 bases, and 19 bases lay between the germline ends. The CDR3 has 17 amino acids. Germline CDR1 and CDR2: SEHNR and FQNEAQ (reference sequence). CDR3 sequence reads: CASSLTGRGQGTYEQYF. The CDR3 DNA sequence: TGTGCCAGCAGCTTAACAGGCCGGGGCCAGGGGACCTACGAGCAGTACTTC.

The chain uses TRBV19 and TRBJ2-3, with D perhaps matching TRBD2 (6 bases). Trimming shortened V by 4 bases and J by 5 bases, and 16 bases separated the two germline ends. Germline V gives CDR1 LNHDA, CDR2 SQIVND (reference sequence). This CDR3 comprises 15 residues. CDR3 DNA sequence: TGTGCCAGTAGTAGACCGGGACTCGGACGAGATACGCAGTATTTT. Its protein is CASSRPGLGRDTQYF.

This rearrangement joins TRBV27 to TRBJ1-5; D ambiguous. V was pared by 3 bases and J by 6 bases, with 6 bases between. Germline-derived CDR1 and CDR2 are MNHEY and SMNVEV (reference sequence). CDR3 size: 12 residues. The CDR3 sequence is CASSFRGQPQHF. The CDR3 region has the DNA TGTGCCAGCAGTTTCCGGGGTCAGCCCCAGCATTTT.

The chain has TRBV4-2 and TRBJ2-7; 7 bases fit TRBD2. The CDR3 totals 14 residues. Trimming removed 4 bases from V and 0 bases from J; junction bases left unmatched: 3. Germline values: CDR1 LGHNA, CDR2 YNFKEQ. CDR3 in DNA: TGTGCCAGCAGCCCCAGCGGGGTCTCCTACGAGCAGTACTTC. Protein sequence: CASSPSGVSYEQYF.

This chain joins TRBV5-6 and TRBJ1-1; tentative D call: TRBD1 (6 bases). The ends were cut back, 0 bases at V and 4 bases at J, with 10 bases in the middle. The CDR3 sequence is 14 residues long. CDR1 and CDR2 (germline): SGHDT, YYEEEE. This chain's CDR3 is CASSLANRVTEAFF. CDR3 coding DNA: TGTGCCAGCAGCTTGGCGAACAGGGTCACTGAAGCTTTCTTT.

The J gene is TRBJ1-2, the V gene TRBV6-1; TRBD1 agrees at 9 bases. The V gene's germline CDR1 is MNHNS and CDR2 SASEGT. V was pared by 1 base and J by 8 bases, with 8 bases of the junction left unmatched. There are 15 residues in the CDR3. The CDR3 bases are TGTGCCAGCAGTGAAGGTTGGACAGGGGCCAGCGGCTACACCTTC. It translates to CASSEGWTGASGYTF.

The CDR3 DNA reads as TGTGCCAGCAGTACAGCTAACTATGGCTACACCTTC. Its protein is CASSTANYGYTF. The chain combines TRBV2 with TRBJ1-2; D gene unclear. The V gene's germline CDR1 is SNHLY and CDR2 FYNNEI. The germline V and J ends were trimmed by 5 bases and 0 bases, with 4 bases remaining between them. This CDR3 is built from 12 residues.

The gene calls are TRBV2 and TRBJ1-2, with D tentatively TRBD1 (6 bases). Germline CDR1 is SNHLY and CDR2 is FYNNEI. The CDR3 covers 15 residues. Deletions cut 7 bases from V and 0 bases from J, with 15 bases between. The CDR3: CASTVQGRANYGYTF. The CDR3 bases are TGTGCCAGCACCGTCCAGGGGAGAGCTAACTATGGCTACACCTTC.

CDR3 loop: CASSLTRGAQETQYF. CDR3 in DNA: TGTGCCAGCAGCCTTACCAGGGGAGCTCAAGAGACCCAGTACTTC. This chain links TRBV3-1 (or the pseudogene TRBV3-2) with TRBJ2-5; tentative D call: TRBD1 (6 bases). The CDR3 runs to 15 residues. V lost 4 bases to trimming and J lost 2 bases, with 14 bases between them. The germline gives CDR1 LGHDT, CDR2 YNNKEL (reference sequence).

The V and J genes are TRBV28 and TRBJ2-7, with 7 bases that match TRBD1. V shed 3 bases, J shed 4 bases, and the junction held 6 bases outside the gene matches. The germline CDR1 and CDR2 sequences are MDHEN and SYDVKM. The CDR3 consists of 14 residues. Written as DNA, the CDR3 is TGTGCCAGCAGTTTCAGGGGGTCGGTTTACGAGCAGTACTTC. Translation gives CASSFRGSVYEQYF.

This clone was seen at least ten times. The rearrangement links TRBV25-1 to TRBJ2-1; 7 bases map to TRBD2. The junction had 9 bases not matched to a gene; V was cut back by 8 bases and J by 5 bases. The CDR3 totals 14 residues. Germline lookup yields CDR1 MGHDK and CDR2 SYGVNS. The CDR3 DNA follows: TGTGCCAGCTCCCCAGGGACTACTCACAATGAGCAGTTCTTC. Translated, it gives CASSPGTTHNEQFF.

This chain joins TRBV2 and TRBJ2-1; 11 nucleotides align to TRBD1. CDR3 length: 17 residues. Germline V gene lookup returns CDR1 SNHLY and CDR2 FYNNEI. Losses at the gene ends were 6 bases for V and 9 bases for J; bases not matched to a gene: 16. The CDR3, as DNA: TGTGCCAGCAGCCTTAGGGCTCCGGGACAGGGGGTTGCTGAGCAGTTCTTC. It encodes CASSLRAPGQGVAEQFF.

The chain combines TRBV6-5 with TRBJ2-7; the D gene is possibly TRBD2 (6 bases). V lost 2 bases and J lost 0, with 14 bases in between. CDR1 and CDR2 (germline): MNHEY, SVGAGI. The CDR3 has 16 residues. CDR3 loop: CASSYHSGVSSYEQYF. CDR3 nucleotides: TGTGCCAGCAGTTACCATAGCGGAGTCAGCTCCTACGAGCAGTACTTC.